The present entry profiles one TCR beta chain with its context. The antigen is undetermined. CDR1 KGHSH and CDR2 LQKENI come from the germline V gene. J lost 2 bases, V lost 3 bases, and 8 bases had no gene match. CDR3 length: 16 residues. The sample is drawn from a study of glioma-infiltrating T cells after dendritic cell vaccination. About the research overall: Dendritic cell vaccine was injected intradermally three times, biweekly. Study results and limitations: No direct clonality-survival link was found; a diverse polyclonal response may matter.

The immunoSEQ assay amplified TCRB CDR3 from up to about 2 ug DNA. Generated by immunoSEQ multiplex PCR, the TCRdb table keeps only in-frame clones and is missing some. The sample includes about 21,000 clones, approximately 85% of them seen just once. The V and J genes are TRBV18 and TRBJ2-5, with TRBD1 matching over 8 bases. This clonotype was sampled from a human donor with glioblastoma. Specimen: blood, collected before dendritic cell vaccination. The CDR3: CASSPVGTGVQETQYF. DNA of the CDR3: TGTGCCAGCTCACCCGTCGGGACAGGAGTTCAAGAGACCCAGTACTTC.